This T cell receptor beta chain is from a study of T cell repertoires in cytomegalovirus infection. To note about this clonotype: Its antigen remains unknown.

TCRdb reprocessed the reads with MiXCR, giving one entry per CDR3 protein. Of some 150,000 distinct CDR3 sequences in the sample, approximately 30% were seen once. This CDR3 region has 16 residues. V lost 5 bases and J lost 2, with 18 bases in between. Germline V gives CDR1 SGHVS, CDR2 FNYEAQ. Sequencing was performed on CD8+ T cells from cultured PBMCs, taken from culture after CMV antigen stimulation. V gene TRBV7-6 combines with J gene TRBJ1-1; no reliable D call. The receptor was isolated from a human donor in good health (CMV status not recorded). Some clones in this sample may be carry-over from other donors' samples. CDR3 bases: TGTGCCAGCAGCCCAGAGGCTACCAGGCAAAACACTGAAGCTTTCTTT. It is translated as CASSPEATRQNTEAFF. Drawing the rest from reference TRBV7-6 and TRBJ1-1, the complete variable domain is GAGVSQSPRYKVTKRGQDVALRCDPISGHVSLYWYRQALGQGPEFLTYFNYEAQQDKSGLPNDRFSAERPEGSISTLTIQRTEQRDSAMYRCASSPEATRQNTEAFFGQGTRLTVV.